Presented here are 12 T cell receptor beta chains from one specimen sequenced in a study of blood T cell repertoires in COVID-19 (dated by TCRdb to 2020 to 2022). Library generation was performed with the immunoSEQ multiplex PCR assay. TCRdb re-hosts the immuneACCESS table, in-frame sequences only. Its copies lack some clones; in the studies checked, an unresolved V gene accounts for under half of them, and the cause for the rest is not known. The sample records some 150,000 clones, 80% of which are singletons. The leading ten clones occupy roughly 0.6% of the sample. The sequenced sample was peripheral blood. Source of these receptors: a man aged 55 to 70 with acute or convalescent COVID-19.

This sequence joins TRBV7-2 and TRBJ2-5; 9 bases line up with TRBD2. V dropped 1 base and J dropped 1; count of bases not matched to a gene: 4. From germline, CDR1 is SGHTA and CDR2 FQGNSA. The length of the CDR3 is 16 residues. The CDR3 spells CASSLVGSGGQETQYF. CDR3 DNA: TGTGCCAGCAGCTTAGTGGGTAGCGGGGGCCAAGAGACCCAGTACTTC.

The V gene is TRBV6-1, the J gene TRBJ2-5, with D perhaps matching TRBD2 (7 bases). With 2 bases removed from V and 7 bases from J, the gap between germline ends came to 20 bases. From germline, CDR1 is MNHNS and CDR2 SASEGT. The CDR3 loop spans 16 amino acids. CDR3 DNA: TGTGCCAGCAGTGAAAACCTCCCTGGGGGAGGGGGGACCCAGTACTTC. Residues: CASSENLPGGGGTQYF.

This clone was detected once. This sequence joins TRBV11-3 and TRBJ2-3, with TRBD1 as a possible D gene (5 bases). The CDR3 is made up of 13 amino acids. V was trimmed by 3 bases and J by 4 bases, leaving 8 bases between them. Germline V gives CDR1 SGHNT, CDR2 YENEEA. The CDR3 reads CASSFSGSDTQYF. The CDR3 coding sequence is TGTGCCAGCAGCTTTTCAGGGTCAGATACGCAGTATTTT.

This chain links TRBV28 with TRBJ1-2; 8 nucleotides line up with TRBD1. CDR1 and CDR2 from the germline V gene are MDHEN and SYDVKM. The CDR3 has 16 amino acids. The ends lost 4 bases at V and 3 bases at J; junction bases unmatched: 10. The CDR3 reads CASSSWDRRQDYGYTF. DNA of the CDR3: TGTGCCAGCAGTTCTTGGGACAGGCGACAGGACTATGGCTACACCTTC.

This chain links TRBV15 with TRBJ2-1, with a weak D call TRBD1 (5 bases). The CDR3 is 15 residues long. The V end was cut by 0 bases, the J end by 4 bases, with 10 bases between. CDR1 and CDR2 (germline): LNHNV, YYDKDF (reference sequence). CDR3 in amino acids: CATSRDLTGYNEQFF. CDR3 DNA: TGTGCCACCAGCAGAGACCTCACAGGATACAATGAGCAGTTCTTC.

This clone has a single count. The chain has TRBV28 and TRBJ1-4; 9 bases agree with TRBD1. This CDR3 has 16 amino acids. J was trimmed by 6 bases and V by 5 bases; bases with no gene match: 10. Germline V CDR1 and CDR2: MDHEN, SYDVKM. CDR3 region: CASSTARDRDYEKLFF. DNA of the CDR3: TGTGCCAGCAGTACTGCCCGGGACAGGGATTATGAAAAACTGTTTTTT. Drawing the rest from reference TRBV28 and TRBJ1-4, the complete variable domain is DVKVTQSSRYLVKRTGEKVFLECVQDMDHENMFWYRQDPGLGLRLIYFSYDVKMKEKGDIPEGYSVSREKKERFSLILESASTNQTSMYLCASSTARDRDYEKLFFGSGTQLSVL.

The CDR3 bases are TGTGCTAGTGGTTCTGCCCTCGGGACAGAGAACACTGAAGCTTTCTTT. It is translated as CASGSALGTENTEAFF. The chain employs TRBV12-5 and TRBJ1-1, with 7 bases matching TRBD1. The V gene's germline CDR1 is LGHNT and CDR2 FRNRAP. Trimming cost V 4 bases and J 1 base; bases outside gene matches: 9. This CDR3 has 16 amino acids.

V gene TRBV5-5 combines with J gene TRBJ2-7; D not resolved. The CDR3 loop spans 13 amino acids. Germline V gene sequence: CDR1 SGHKS, CDR2 YYEKEE (reference sequence). Deletions cut 1 base from V and 5 bases from J, with 10 bases between. The CDR3: CASSLTPPDEQYF. CDR3 coding DNA: TGTGCCAGCAGCTTGACCCCTCCGGACGAGCAGTACTTC.

The genes are TRBV28 and TRBJ1-5; 9 bases map to TRBD1. Germline-derived CDR1 and CDR2 are MDHEN and SYDVKM. Unmatched junction bases numbered 9, after V lost 6 bases and J lost 0 bases. The CDR3 runs to 17 residues. CDR3 sequence: CASRVGTGRGSNQPQHF. The CDR3 bases are TGTGCCAGCAGGGTCGGGACAGGGCGAGGTAGCAATCAGCCCCAGCATTTT. Based on the CDR3 plus reference TRBV28 and TRBJ1-5, the full variable domain is DVKVTQSSRYLVKRTGEKVFLECVQDMDHENMFWYRQDPGLGLRLIYFSYDVKMKEKGDIPEGYSVSREKKERFSLILESASTNQTSMYLCASRVGTGRGSNQPQHFGDGTRLSIL.

This clone was counted once. The rearrangement joins TRBV28 to TRBJ2-3, with 8 bases lining up with TRBD2. Germline CDR1 is MDHEN and CDR2 is SYDVKM. J was trimmed by 1 base and V by 5 bases; bases with no gene match: 11. The CDR3 has 17 amino acids. CDR3 in amino acids: CASSPPGGGRGTDTQYF. Written as DNA, the CDR3 is TGTGCCAGCAGTCCGCCCGGGGGGGGCCGGGGCACAGATACGCAGTATTTT.

This clone was seen once. The chain employs TRBV4-1 and TRBJ2-5; D perhaps matches TRBD2 (5 bases). Germline V lookup: CDR1 MGHRA, CDR2 YSYEKL. Trimming left V 1 base short and J 0 bases short, with 9 bases between. This CDR3 has 15 residues. This CDR3 is CASSQGNGNQETQYF. As DNA, the CDR3 is TGCGCCAGCAGCCAAGGCAACGGGAACCAAGAGACCCAGTACTTC.

The chain has TRBV6-5 and TRBJ2-3; the match to TRBD1 covers 7 bases. The V gene's germline CDR1 is MNHEY and CDR2 SVGAGI. The CDR3 covers 15 residues. After removal of 7 bases from V and 5 bases from J, the junction contained 12 bases not matched to a gene. The CDR3 region has the DNA TGTGCCAGCACTCCATGGGTAGGGGGCGGAGATACGCAGTATTTT. This sequence encodes CASTPWVGGGDTQYF.